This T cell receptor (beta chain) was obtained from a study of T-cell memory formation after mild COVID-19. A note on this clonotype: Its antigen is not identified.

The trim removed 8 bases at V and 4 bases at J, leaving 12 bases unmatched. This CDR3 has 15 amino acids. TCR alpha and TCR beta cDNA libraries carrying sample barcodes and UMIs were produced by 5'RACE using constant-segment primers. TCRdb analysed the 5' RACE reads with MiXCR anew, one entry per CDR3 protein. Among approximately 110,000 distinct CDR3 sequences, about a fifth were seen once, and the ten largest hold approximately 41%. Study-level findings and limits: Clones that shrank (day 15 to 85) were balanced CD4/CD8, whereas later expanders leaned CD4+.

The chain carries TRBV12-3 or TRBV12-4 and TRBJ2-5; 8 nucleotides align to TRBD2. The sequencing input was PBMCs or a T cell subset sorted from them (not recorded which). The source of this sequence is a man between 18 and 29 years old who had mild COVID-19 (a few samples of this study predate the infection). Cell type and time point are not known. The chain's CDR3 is CASFEGLGTPETQYF. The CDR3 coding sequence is TGTGCCAGCTTCGAGGGACTAGGGACGCCAGAGACCCAGTACTTC.